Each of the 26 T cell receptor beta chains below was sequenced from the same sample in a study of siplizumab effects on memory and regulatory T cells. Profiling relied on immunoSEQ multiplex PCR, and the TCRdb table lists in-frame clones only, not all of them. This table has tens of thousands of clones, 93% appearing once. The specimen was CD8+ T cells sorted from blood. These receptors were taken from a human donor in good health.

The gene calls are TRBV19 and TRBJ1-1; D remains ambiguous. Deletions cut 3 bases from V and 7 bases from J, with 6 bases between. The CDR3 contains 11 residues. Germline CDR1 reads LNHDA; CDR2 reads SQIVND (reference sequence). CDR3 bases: TGTGCCAGTAGTATGCCAGATGAAGCTTTCTTT. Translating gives CASSMPDEAFF.

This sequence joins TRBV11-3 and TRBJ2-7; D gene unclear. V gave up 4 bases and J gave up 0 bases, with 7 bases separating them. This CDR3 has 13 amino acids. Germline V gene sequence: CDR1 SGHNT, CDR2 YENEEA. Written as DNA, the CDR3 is TGTGCCAGCAGCTCCCTGTTCTCCTACGAGCAGTACTTC. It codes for CASSSLFSYEQYF.

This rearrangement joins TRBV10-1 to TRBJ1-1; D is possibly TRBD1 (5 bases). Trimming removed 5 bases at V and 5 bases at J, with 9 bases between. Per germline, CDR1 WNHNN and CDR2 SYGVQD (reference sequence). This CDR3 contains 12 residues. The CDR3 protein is CASSSGLTEAFF. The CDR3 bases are TGCGCCAGCAGTTCAGGGTTAACTGAAGCTTTCTTT.

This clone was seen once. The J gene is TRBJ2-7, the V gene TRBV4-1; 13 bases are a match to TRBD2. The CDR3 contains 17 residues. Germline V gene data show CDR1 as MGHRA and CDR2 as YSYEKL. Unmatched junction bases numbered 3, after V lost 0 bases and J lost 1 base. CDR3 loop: CASSQDRTSGGSYEQYF. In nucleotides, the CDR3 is TGCGCCAGCAGCCAAGATAGGACTAGCGGGGGTTCCTACGAGCAGTACTTC.

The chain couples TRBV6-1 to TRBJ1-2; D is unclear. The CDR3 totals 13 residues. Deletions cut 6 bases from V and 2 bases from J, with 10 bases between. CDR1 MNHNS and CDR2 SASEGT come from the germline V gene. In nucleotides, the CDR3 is TGTGCCAGCAGACCGGACGGGAACTATGGCTACACCTTC. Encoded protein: CASRPDGNYGYTF.

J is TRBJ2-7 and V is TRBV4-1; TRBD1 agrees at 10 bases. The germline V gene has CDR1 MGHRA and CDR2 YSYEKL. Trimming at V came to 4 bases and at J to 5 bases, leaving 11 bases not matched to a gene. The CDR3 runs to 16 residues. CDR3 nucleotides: TGCGCCAGCAGCCTTGGGATGGGGGACAGGGGTGACGAGCAGTACTTC. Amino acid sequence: CASSLGMGDRGDEQYF.

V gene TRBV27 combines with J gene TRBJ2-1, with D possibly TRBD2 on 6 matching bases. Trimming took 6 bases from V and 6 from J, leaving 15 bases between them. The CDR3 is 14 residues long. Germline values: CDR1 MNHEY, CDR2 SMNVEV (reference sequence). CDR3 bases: TGTGCCAGCAGCTGGGACTCTATGGGCAATGAGCAGTTCTTC. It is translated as CASSWDSMGNEQFF.

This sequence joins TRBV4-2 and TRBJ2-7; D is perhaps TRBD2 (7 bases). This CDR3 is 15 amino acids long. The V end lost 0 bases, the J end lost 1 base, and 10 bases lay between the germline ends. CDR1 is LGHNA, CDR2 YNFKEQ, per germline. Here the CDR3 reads CASSQEGGESYEQYF. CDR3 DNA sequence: TGTGCCAGCAGCCAAGAAGGGGGGGAGTCCTACGAGCAGTACTTC.

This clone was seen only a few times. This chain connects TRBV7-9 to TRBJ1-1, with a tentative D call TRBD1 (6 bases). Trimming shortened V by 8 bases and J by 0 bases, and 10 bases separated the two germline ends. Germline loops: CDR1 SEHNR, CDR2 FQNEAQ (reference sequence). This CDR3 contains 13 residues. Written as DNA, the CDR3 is TGTGCCAGCTTGGACAGTATGAACACTGAAGCTTTCTTT. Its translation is CASLDSMNTEAFF.

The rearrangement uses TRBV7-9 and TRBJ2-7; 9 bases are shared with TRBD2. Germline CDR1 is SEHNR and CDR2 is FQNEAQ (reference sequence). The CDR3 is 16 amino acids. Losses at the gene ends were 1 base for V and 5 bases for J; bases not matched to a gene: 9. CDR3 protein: CASSLGRASGVHEQYF. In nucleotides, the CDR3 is TGTGCCAGCAGCTTAGGGAGGGCTAGCGGGGTCCACGAGCAGTACTTC.

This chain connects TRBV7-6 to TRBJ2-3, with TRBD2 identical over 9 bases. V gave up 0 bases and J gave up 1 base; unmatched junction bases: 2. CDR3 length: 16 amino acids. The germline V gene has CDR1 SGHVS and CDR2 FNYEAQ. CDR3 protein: CASSLAASGGTDTQYF. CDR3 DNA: TGTGCCAGCAGCTTAGCGGCTAGCGGGGGCACAGATACGCAGTATTTT.

The CDR3 region has the DNA TGTGCCAGCAGCGGAACCGGACTAGCGGGGGAAAGCACAGATACGCAGTATTTT. Translating it yields CASSGTGLAGESTDTQYF. The chain carries TRBV9 and TRBJ2-3; 13 nucleotides match TRBD2. The CDR3 sequence is 18 residues long. The germline V gene has CDR1 SGDLS and CDR2 YYNGEE. J gave up 0 bases and V 3 bases, and 7 bases lay outside the gene matches. Using reference TRBV9 and TRBJ2-3 for the parts outside the CDR3, the full variable domain is DSGVTQTPKHLITATGQRVTLRCSPRSGDLSVYWYQQSLDQGLQFLIQYYNGEERAKGNILERFSAQQFPDLHSELNLSSLELGDSALYFCASSGTGLAGESTDTQYFGPGTRLTVL.

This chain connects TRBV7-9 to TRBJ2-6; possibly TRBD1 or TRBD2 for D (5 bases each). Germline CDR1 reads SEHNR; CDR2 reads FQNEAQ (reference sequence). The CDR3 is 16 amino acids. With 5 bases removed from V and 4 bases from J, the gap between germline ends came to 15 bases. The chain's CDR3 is CASSGSGAAGANVLTF. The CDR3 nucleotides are TGTGCCAGCAGCGGGAGTGGGGCGGCCGGGGCCAACGTCCTGACTTTC.

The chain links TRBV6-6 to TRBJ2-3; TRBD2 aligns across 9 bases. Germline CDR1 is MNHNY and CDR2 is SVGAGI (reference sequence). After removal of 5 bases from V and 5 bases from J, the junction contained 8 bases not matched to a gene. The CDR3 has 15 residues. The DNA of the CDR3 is TGTGCCAGCAGTGACGGCGGGGGGGCCCAAGATACGCAGTATTTT. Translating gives CASSDGGGAQDTQYF.

CDR3 nucleotide sequence: TGTGCCAGCAGCTTAGGACAGGGGGAACACACAGATACGCAGTATTTT. The encoded protein is CASSLGQGEHTDTQYF. The genes are TRBV11-2 and TRBJ2-3, with 9 bases aligning to TRBD1. J gave up 2 bases and V 1 base, and 4 bases lay outside the gene matches. This CDR3 region has 16 residues. Germline loops: CDR1 SGHAT, CDR2 FQNNGV.

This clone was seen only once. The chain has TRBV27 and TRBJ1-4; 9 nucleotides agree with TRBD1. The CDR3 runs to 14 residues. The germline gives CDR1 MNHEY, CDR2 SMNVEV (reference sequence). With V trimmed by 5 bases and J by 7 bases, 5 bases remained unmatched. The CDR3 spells CASSGQGLGEKLFF. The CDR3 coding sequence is TGTGCCAGCAGTGGACAGGGGTTAGGTGAAAAACTGTTTTTT.

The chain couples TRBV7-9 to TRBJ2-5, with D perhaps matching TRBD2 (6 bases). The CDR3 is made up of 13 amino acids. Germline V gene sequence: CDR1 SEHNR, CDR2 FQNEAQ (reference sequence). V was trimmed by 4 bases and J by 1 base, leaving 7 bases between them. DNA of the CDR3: TGTGCCAGCAGCTCGGGAGCCCAAGAGACCCAGTACTTC. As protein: CASSSGAQETQYF. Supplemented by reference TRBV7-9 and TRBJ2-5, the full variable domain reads DTGVSQNPRHKITKRGQNVTFRCDPISEHNRLYWYRQTLGQGPEFLTYFQNEAQLEKSRLLSDRFSAERPKGSFSTLEIQRTEQGDSAMYLCASSSGAQETQYFGPGTRLLVL.

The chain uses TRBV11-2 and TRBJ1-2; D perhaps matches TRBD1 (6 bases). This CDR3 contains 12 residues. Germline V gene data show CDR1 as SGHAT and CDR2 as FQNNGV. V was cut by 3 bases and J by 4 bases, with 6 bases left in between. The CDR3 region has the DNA TGTGCCAGCAGCTTGGGGGCCTATGGCTACACCTTC. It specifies CASSLGAYGYTF.

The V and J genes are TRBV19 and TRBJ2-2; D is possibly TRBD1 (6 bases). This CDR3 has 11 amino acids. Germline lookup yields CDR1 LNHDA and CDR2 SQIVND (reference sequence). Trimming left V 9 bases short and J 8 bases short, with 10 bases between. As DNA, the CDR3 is TGTGCCAGCAGTGGACAGGGGGAGCTGTTTTTT. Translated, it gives CASSGQGELFF.

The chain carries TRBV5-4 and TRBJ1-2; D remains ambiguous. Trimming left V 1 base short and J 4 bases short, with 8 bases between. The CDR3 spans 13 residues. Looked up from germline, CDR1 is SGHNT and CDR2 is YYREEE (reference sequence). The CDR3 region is CASSLKGSYGYTF. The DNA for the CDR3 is TGTGCCAGCAGCTTGAAGGGCTCCTATGGCTACACCTTC.

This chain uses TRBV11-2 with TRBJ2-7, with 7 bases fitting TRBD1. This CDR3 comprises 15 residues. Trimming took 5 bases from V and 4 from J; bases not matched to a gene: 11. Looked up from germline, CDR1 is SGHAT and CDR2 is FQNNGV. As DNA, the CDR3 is TGTGCCAGCAGCAAGACGACAGGGACCCTATACGAGCAGTACTTC. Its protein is CASSKTTGTLYEQYF.

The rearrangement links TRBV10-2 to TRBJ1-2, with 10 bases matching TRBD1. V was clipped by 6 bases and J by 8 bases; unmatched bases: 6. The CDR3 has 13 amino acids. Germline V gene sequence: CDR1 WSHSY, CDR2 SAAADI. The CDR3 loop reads CASSLGTGEGYTF. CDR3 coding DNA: TGCGCCAGCAGCCTCGGGACAGGGGAAGGCTACACCTTC.

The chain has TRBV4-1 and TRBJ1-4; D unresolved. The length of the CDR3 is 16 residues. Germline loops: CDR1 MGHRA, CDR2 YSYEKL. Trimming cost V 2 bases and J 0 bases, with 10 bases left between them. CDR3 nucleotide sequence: TGCGCCAGCAGCCAAAGACCGCAGGCAACTAATGAAAAACTGTTTTTT. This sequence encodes CASSQRPQATNEKLFF.

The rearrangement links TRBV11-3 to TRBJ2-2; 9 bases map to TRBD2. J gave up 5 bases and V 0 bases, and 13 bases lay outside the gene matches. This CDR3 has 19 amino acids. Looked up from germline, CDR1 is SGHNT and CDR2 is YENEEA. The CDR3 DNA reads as TGTGCCAGCAGCTTAGACGAGACAGGGCGGGAGGGCCGGACCGGGGAGCTGTTTTTT. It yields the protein CASSLDETGREGRTGELFF.

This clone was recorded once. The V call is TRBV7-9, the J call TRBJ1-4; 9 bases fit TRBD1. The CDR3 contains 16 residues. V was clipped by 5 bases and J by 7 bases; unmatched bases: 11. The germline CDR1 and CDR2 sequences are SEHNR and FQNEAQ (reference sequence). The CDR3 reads CASSPLGQGPPEKLFF. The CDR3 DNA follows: TGTGCCAGCAGCCCACTAGGACAGGGGCCACCTGAAAAACTGTTTTTT.

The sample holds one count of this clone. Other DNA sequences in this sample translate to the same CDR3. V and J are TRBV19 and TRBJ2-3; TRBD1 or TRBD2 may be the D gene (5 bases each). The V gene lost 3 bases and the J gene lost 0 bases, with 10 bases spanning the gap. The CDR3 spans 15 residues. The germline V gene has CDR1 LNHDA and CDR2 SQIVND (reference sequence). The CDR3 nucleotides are TGTGCCAGTAGTATTGGGGGAACTAGCACAGATACGCAGTATTTT. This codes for CASSIGGTSTDTQYF.